This record covers a single T cell receptor beta chain. This specimen belongs to a study of blood T cell repertoires in COVID-19. Profiling relied on immunoSEQ multiplex PCR, and the TCRdb table lists in-frame clones only, not all of them. The repertoire holds about 120,000 clones, with about nine tenths as singletons. Germline CDR1 and CDR2: SEHNR and FQNEAQ (reference sequence). The CDR3 is made up of 15 amino acids. The junction had 7 bases not matched to a gene; V was cut back by 5 bases and J by 3 bases. The gene calls are TRBV7-9 and TRBJ1-1; TRBD1 aligns across 9 bases. The sequenced sample consisted of peripheral blood. This sequence originates from a woman aged 70 to 79 with acute or convalescent COVID-19. CDR3 amino acids: CASSPPGTGYTEAFF. DNA of the CDR3: TGTGCCAGCAGCCCCCCCGGGACAGGGTACACTGAAGCTTTCTTT.